This record looks at one T cell receptor (beta chain) sequence and its context. This clonotype was seen more than once but under ten times. The target of this receptor is not known. Base qualities are not recorded, but no much larger clone differs from it by a single base. The record originates from a study of T cells after yellow fever vaccination (dated by TCRdb to 2018 to 2020). Describing the broader study: The SMART-Seq v4 Ultra Low Input RNA kit was used to prepare libraries from fractions with low cell numbers. To follow T-cell clones before and after primary and booster YFV17D yellow fever vaccination, bulk TCR alpha and beta repertoires were sequenced over time. The cohort comprised two healthy male donors, one aged 18 to 30 and one aged 30 to 40 years. Bulk PBMC replicates and cell subsets were isolated from blood drawn at multiple timepoints before and after both primary and secondary immunization. Overall results and qualifications from the work: A small share of clonotypes was detected in both CD4 and CD8 compartments, with the overlap likely arising from convergent recombination. The study included only a couple of donors, which limits how far the findings can be generalized. After the booster, most of the clones that had expanded following primary vaccination were detected again (96% of CD4 and 88% of CD8), which suggests that memory was broadly maintained. Computational filtering was needed because FACS-sorted repertoires could contain abundant contaminating clonotypes from the bulk population. The secondary T-cell response was weaker than the primary response but faster, peaking on day 5 instead of day 15.

Sequenced on an Illumina NovaSeq 6000. Synthesis of TCR cDNA relied on 5'RACE template switching, a step that introduced a universal primer site along with unique molecular identifiers. Priming of cDNA synthesis was performed from both the TCR alpha and TCR beta constant segments. Library amplification involved two PCR steps, and the second step added sample barcodes and sequencing adapters. Sequencing of libraries was done on Illumina HiSeq 2500 (2x100 bp) or NovaSeq (2x150 bp). The original pipeline was this. Reads were demultiplexed and collapsed into UMI consensus sequences with MIGEC, and V(D)J alignment was performed with MiXCR. Clonotypes responding to the vaccine were identified with edgeR on replicate PBMC samples, with the criteria of FDR below 0.01 and a log2 fold change above 5 up to day 15. Each bulk clonotype was labeled CD4 or CD8 based on which sequenced repertoire, CD4 or CD8, contained the clonotype at higher abundance. TCRdb took the public reads, trimmed them with fastp at Q25, ran MiXCR for clone calling and kept in-frame beta chains. Each entry is one CDR3 protein sequence, shown with its most common DNA and genes. These V and J calls derive from TCRdb rather than the authors' analysis. The sample table contains approximately 330,000 distinct CDR3 sequences; only one count was recorded for approximately 12% of them. The ten largest clones represent about 3% of the sample.

CDR1 and CDR2, looked up from the germline V gene, are MNHEY and SVGEGT. From cysteine to phenylalanine, the CDR3 is 14 amino acids long. Only the CDR3 DNA stays, 42 bases, in frame from base 1. V is pared back by 8 bases and J by 2 bases, with 13 bases lying between the germline termini. The sample's treatment or condition label, decoded: live attenuated yellow fever vaccine strain. A standard Ficoll-Paque protocol was used to isolate PBMCs from peripheral blood. Dynabeads CD4 and CD8 positive selection kits were used to isolate the CD4 and CD8 T-cell fractions. TriZol was used to extract RNA from bulk PBMCs, CD4 and CD8 fractions, and dextramer-positive and dextramer-negative fractions.

The rearranged segments are TRBV6-2 or TRBV6-3 and TRBJ1-3; TRBD1 is perhaps the D gene, given 5 matching bases. This receptor was identified in a man between 18 and 35 years old who received the YFV17D yellow fever vaccine. The source was CD4+ T cells sorted from PBMCs, collected 15 days after the yellow fever booster vaccination. Here is the DNA: TGTGCCAGCGCCCCAGGGACGACTGGAAACACCATATATTTT. Protein translation: CASAPGTTGNTIYF.